This TCR beta chain is drawn from a study of blood T cell repertoires in COVID-19. Study information: COVID-19 samples, acute and convalescent, were from the United States, Italy and Spain.

TCRdb's table, derived via immunoSEQ multiplex PCR, lists solely in-frame clones and lacks some. The sample comprises around 230,000 clones, approximately 84% of which are singletons, and roughly 3.1% rests with the top ten. CDR1 is LNHDA and CDR2 is SQIVND in the germline V gene (reference sequence). CDR3 length: 13 amino acids. The V end lost 3 bases, the J end lost 7 bases, and 12 bases lay between the germline ends. Input material: PBMCs or T cells enriched from blood (not recorded which). This rearrangement joins TRBV19 to TRBJ1-2; weak D call: TRBD1 (6 bases). This clonotype was sampled from a woman between 40 and 55 years old with acute COVID-19. CDR3 nucleotide sequence: TGTGCCAGTAGTATCGGGGGGCAGGGTGGCTACACCTTC. It codes for CASSIGGQGGYTF.